This T cell receptor (beta chain) emerged from a study of shared clonotypes between healthy human individuals. Here immunoSEQ multiplex PCR was the method, and the copy in TCRdb shows in-frame clones only, minus some. This sample has 2 million to 3 million clones; 90% to 95% occur once, and the top ten carry about 0.39%. V shed 4 bases and J 12 bases; nucleotides not matched to a gene: 8. Per the germline V gene, CDR1 is LNHDA and CDR2 is SQIVND (reference sequence). The CDR3 contains 13 residues. The chain employs TRBV19 and TRBJ2-1; 8 bases are shared with TRBD2. The sequence was obtained from a man aged 18 to 30 in good health. Some clones in this sample may be carry-over from other donors' samples. The specimen was naive CD4+ T cells from PBMCs. Subset specified: CD45RA+ positively selected. The CDR3 sequence: CASSKTGGRGQFF. The CDR3 nucleotides are TGTGCCAGTAGTAAAACGGGAGGGCGGGGGCAGTTCTTC.